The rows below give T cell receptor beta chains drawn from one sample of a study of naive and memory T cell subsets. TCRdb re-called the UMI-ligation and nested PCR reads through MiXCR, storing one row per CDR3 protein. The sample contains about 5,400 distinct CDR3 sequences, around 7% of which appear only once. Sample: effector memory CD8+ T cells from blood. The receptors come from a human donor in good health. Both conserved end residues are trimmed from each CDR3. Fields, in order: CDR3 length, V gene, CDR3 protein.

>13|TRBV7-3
ASSNRAGTYNEQF
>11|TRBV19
ASSIGGGDEQF
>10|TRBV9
ASSVASDTQY
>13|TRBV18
ASSPSRGESREQY
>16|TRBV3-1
ASSQEASGSFFYNEQF
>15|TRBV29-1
SVYSPKQGGNTGELF
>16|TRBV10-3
AISESSSSGGTYNEQF
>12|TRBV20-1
SARTGRENSPLH
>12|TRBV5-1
ASSSSTGPYEQY
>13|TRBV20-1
SARDPPGENSPLH
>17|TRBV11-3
ASSSPRSGRTTSYNEQF
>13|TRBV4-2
ASSGTGQPQETQY
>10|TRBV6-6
ASTRNTGELF
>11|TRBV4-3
ASSQEAETEAF
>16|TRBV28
ASSFDVGYTGPSYEQY
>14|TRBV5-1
ASSPTGTGEGSPLH
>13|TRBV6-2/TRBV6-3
ASSEKGGEYNEQF
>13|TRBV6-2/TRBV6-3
ASSPTDDSVQPQH
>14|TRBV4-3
ASSQEGVSGANVLT
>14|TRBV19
ASSDRGGSGANVLT
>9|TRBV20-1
SVGVYNEQF
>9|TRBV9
ASSVNNEQF
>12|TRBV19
ASSTLAGAGEQY
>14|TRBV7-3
ASSLLPSGSGNEQF
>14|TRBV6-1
ASSEVAGANTGELF
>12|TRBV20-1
SARGTGDYHEQF
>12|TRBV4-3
ASSNADGGDGYT
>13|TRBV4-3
ASSQGYGQADEQY
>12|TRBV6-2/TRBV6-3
ASSTGVGADTQY
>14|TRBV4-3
PSSQEDRGLSYEQY
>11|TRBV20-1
SAQDEGTTEAF
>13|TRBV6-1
ASSELAGGYNEQF
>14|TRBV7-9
ASSLKASGGTDTQY
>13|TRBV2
ASSEVWGGNSPLH
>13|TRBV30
AWSELIQDLKTQY
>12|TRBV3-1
ASSQDHENGELF
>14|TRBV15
ATSRVQGQGPDTQY
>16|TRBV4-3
ASSQEATGRTPTDTQY
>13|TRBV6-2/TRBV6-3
ASSQQPDKTGGYT
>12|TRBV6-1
ASSEGDGTGELF
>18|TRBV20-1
SARGTIPGQVITVQETQY
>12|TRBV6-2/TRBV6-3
ASSNGQEQETQC
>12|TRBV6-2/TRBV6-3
ASSEGIGANVLT
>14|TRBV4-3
ASSWGEREGYNEQF